The table lists the clone carrying this T cell receptor beta chain with many counts. This sample is part of a study of CD8 T cells in ankylosing spondylitis. Using its own MiXCR run on the 5' RACE reads, TCRdb lists one record per CDR3 protein. Counted here are around 220,000 distinct CDR3 sequences, roughly a tenth occurring once; the ten biggest clones make up about 20%. Sample: blood, either unsorted or a sorted T cell fraction (not recorded which). This TCR came from a male donor with ankylosing spondylitis or in good health (not recorded which).

CDR3 sequence: CASSPRGGEDEKLFF. The DNA of the CDR3 is TGTGCCAGCAGCCCGCGTGGGGGAGAGGATGAAAAACTGTTTTTT. This chain links TRBV4-2 with TRBJ1-4; D is perhaps TRBD1 (5 bases). Germline values: CDR1 LGHNA, CDR2 YNFKEQ. Trimming took 4 bases from V and 6 from J, leaving 15 bases between them. The CDR3 is 15 amino acids.